This entry describes one TCR beta chain. Antigen: not known. This sample also contains other DNA sequences that code for the same CDR3. Use of 60 Vbeta and 13 Jbeta primers characterized the PCR. Profiled with immunoSEQ multiplex PCR; TCRdb holds only in-frame clones, not every one. The sample contains some 180,000 clones, roughly 75% of which appear only once. CDR3 length: 14 amino acids. V lost 4 bases and J lost 2; bases outside the gene matches: 1. The germline V gene encodes CDR1 LNHDA and CDR2 SQIVND (reference sequence). This sample stems from a study of cytomegalovirus exposure and HLA in healthy donors. The study, taken as a whole, reports: Presence/absence comparisons presumed near-even sequencing depth among donors.

This TCR derives from a woman between 25 and 40 years old in good health and CMV-seronegative. Specimen: PBMCs. The chain employs TRBV19 and TRBJ1-5, with 8 bases that match TRBD1. CDR3 region: CASSTDRGNQPQHF. The DNA of the CDR3 is TGTGCCAGTAGTACGGACAGGGGCAATCAGCCCCAGCATTTT.